This TCR beta chain was sequenced in a study of identical twins. TCRdb reprocessed the 5' RACE reads with MiXCR, giving one entry per CDR3 protein. The table includes approximately 620,000 distinct CDR3 sequences, over 8.5% detected once. The study's findings and limits: Recombination models fit unrelated individuals' TCR alpha sharing but underestimated twins'.

This clonotype came up a few times. The antigen remains unidentified. Germline V CDR1 and CDR2: SGHAT, FQNNGV. The CDR3 is 13 residues long. V lost 6 bases to trimming and J lost 6 bases, with 15 bases between them. The sample was also linked to a second study, of yellow fever vaccine responses in identical twins.

This TCR derives from a woman aged 18 to 35 in good health. The chain recombines TRBV11-2 with TRBJ2-7; possible D gene TRBD2, 6 bases. The sample taken for sequencing was PBMCs. In DNA form, the CDR3 reads TGTGCCAGCAGGTCCAGCGGGCCCCTCGAGCAGTACTTC. This sequence encodes CASRSSGPLEQYF.